Included here is one T cell receptor beta chain sequence, with context. As handled by the study authors: Amplification of reference gene primers provided the estimated nucleated cell counts. Assay: immunoSEQ multiplex PCR; the TCRdb copy retains only in-frame clones and omits some. That table furnishes V, J and clone size, whereas the DNA furnished D and trimming. The sample includes about 90,000 clones, roughly 78% of them seen just once. This sample is part of a study of blood T cell repertoires in COVID-19. Looking at the study overall: Samples taken during acute and convalescent COVID-19 were collected in the United States, Italy and Spain. In each case, the material was cDNA or gDNA derived from T cells, B-cell-depleted T cells, or PBMCs.

In germline, CDR1 is SGHTA, CDR2 FQGNSA. There are 14 residues in the CDR3. V lost 2 bases and J lost 4; bases outside the gene matches: 3. The sequenced sample consisted of peripheral blood. This clonotype was sampled from a woman between 65 and 79 years old with acute or convalescent COVID-19. The J gene is TRBJ2-7, the V gene TRBV7-2; TRBD1 matches at 9 bases. The CDR3 DNA sequence: TGTGCCAGCAGCTTAACAGGGGGCATATACGAGCAGTACTTC. The encoded protein is CASSLTGGIYEQYF. Full variable domain (rest looked up from reference TRBV7-2 and TRBJ2-7): GAGVSQSPSNKVTEKGKDVELRCDPISGHTALYWYRQSLGQGLEFLIYFQGNSAPDKSGLPSDRFSAERTGGSVSTLTIQRTQQEDSAVYLCASSLTGGIYEQYFGPGTRLTVT.